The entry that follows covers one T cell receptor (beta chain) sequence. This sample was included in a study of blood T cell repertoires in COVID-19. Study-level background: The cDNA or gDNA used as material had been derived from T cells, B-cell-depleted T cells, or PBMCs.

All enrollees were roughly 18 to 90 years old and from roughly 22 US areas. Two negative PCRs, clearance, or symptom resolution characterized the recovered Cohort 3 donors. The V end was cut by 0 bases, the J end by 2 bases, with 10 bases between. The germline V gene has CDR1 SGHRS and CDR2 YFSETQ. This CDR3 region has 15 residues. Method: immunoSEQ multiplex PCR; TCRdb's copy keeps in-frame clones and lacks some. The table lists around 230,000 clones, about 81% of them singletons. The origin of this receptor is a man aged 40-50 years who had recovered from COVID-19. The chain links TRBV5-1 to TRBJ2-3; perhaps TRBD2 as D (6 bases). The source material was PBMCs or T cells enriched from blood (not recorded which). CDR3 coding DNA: TGCGCCAGCAGCTTGGAAGGCGGGATCACAGATACGCAGTATTTT. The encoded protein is CASSLEGGITDTQYF. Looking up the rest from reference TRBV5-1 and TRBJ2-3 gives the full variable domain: KAGVTQTPRYLIKTRGQQVTLSCSPISGHRSVSWYQQTPGQGLQFLFEYFSETQRNKGNFPGRFSGRQFSNSRSEMNVSTLELGDSALYLCASSLEGGITDTQYFGPGTRLTVL.